This T cell receptor beta chain originates from a study of human T cells and chemical hapten exposure. In germline, CDR1 is SGHKS, CDR2 YYEKEE (reference sequence). CDR3 length: 16 amino acids. Trimming left V 4 bases short and J 4 bases short, with 21 bases between. Indicated time point: pre-sensitization, week 0. Treatment denoted: therapeutic diphenylcyclopropenone sensitization with weekly scalp DPC. TCRdb reprocessed the RACE reads with MiXCR, giving one entry per CDR3 protein. The table records around 200,000 distinct CDR3 sequences, more than 25% of them present only once. The TCR sequence derives from a woman aged 30 to 39 with alopecia areata. Some clones in this sample may be carry-over from other donors' samples. The J gene is TRBJ2-7, the V gene TRBV5-5; D gene ambiguous. The sequences come from whole blood, collected in connection with sensitization to the hapten diphenylcyclopropenone (DPC). CDR3 nucleotide sequence: TGTGCCAGCAGCCCCGATCCCTCCGCCGGCCCGTACGAGCAGTACTTC. It specifies CASSPDPSAGPYEQYF. Using reference TRBV5-5 and TRBJ2-7 for the parts outside the CDR3, the full variable domain is DAGVTQSPTHLIKTRGQQVTLRCSPISGHKSVSWYQQVLGQGPQFIFQYYEKEERGRGNFPDRFSARQFPNYSSELNVNALLLGDSALYLCASSPDPSAGPYEQYFGPGTRLTVT.